This TCR beta chain is from a study of cytomegalovirus exposure and HLA in healthy donors (dated by TCRdb to about 2017). Background for the entire study: According to an earlier analysis of a few hundred of the donors, about 190 million T cells yielded roughly 110 million unique TCR beta sequences and about 300 Gb of sequence data. Approximately 300 gigabases of sequencing data and tens of millions of unique TCR sequences made up an early release that covered under 750 HLA-typed donors. Of the roughly 430 genotyped donors, 65% to 90% fell in the genetic ancestry cluster associated with self-reported Caucasian donors. The aim of the study was to test whether cataloging public T cell receptors could identify signatures of past pathogen exposure. The study profiled the T cell repertoires of 666 subjects by immunosequencing and related them to cytomegalovirus serostatus. Besides the first cohort of 666 subjects, a separate validation cohort made up of 95 to 150 different subjects was used. The study combined high-throughput TCR immunosequencing, statistical association of individual TCRs with disease status, and machine learning to predict cytomegalovirus infection status. In a later analysis, previously published TCR beta repertoires from several hundred donors were re-analyzed and high-resolution HLA genotyping was added so that TCR occurrence patterns could be studied. Rather than drawing on any new phenotypic data, the later analysis identified candidate immune exposures from TCR beta sequences and the way those sequences occurred across donors. An earlier analysis of fewer than 750 of the donors used high-throughput TCR beta sequencing to judge whether each TCR beta V gene segment behaved as functional or pseudogenic. Donor age, sex, ethnicity and CMV serostatus were compiled alongside the repertoire data. A later genetic analysis took genome-wide SNP genotypes for about 65% of the 666 donors and used that subset as a discovery cohort. All discovery cohort repertoires had been generated on a single sequencing platform. Class I and class II HLA loci were covered by the typing at four-digit resolution. Typing coverage differed by locus: A, B, C, DRB1 and DQB1 were typed in about 620-630 donors, DQA1 in 522, DPA1 in some 570, and DPB1 in 400 to 490. Roughly five DR-DQ haplotypes were handled as single units for association and clustering because linkage in the cohort was strong. Among almost 400 genotyped donors of the cohort, an average of about 240,000 unique TCR beta nucleotide sequences were sequenced per donor, around 20% of them non-productive.

To prepare the library, the immunoSEQ multiplex PCR assay was applied. The multiplex PCR relied on a mix of 60 forward primers for TCR Vbeta segments and 13 reverse primers for TCR Jbeta segments. Amplification of the CDR3 region of rearranged TCR beta genes was performed with a multiplex PCR assay on genomic DNA. On the Illumina HiSeq System, the amplified TCR beta libraries were sequenced as 87-base-pair reads. Concerning the study's data processing: In a later analysis, some 80 million unique TCR beta chains were counted across the 650 to 750 repertoires, and about 9.9 million of these chains were shared by at least two donors. Raw reads were error-corrected and collapsed into unique sequences with a nearest-neighbor algorithm that merged closely related sequences to remove PCR and sequencing errors. CDR3 sequences were aligned to IMGT reference sequences to assign V, D and J gene segments. For a sequence to be retained, a match of at least six nucleotides was required to both a V gene segment and a J gene segment. Rearrangements were classified as productive when the CDR3 lacked stop codons and remained in frame with V and J, and all other rearrangements were classified as non-productive. Following IMGT convention, CDR3 was defined as the stretch from the second conserved V-encoded cysteine to the conserved J-encoded phenylalanine. The earlier analysis of roughly 590 of the donors excluded any sequence lacking an unambiguous match to a single V gene segment. In an earlier analysis of approximately 560 of the donors, a V segment was called functional when productive rearrangements were above 56.7%, and segregating when the standard deviation between donors exceeded 5%. A statistical classification framework was developed to diagnose cytomegalovirus status using the catalog of TCR beta chain sequences. A later analysis assigned V and J genes by comparing TCR nucleotide sequences with IMGT/GENE-DB human TR gene sequences. The TCRdist pipeline was used in a later analysis to assign CDR3 sequences and most-parsimonious VDJ recombination scenarios. A later analysis defined each TCR beta chain by its CDR3 amino acid sequence plus V-gene family, and excluded reads lacking a unique V-gene family. As a way to deal with suspected cross-contamination and a sequencing artifact, a later analysis dropped 592 nucleotide sequences that were highly shared and had low generation probability. In a later analysis, a clonal expansion index for each public chain was calculated from normalized within-repertoire ranks of inferred template counts. A later analysis computed generation probabilities with a VDJ recombination model fitted to out-of-frame rearrangements, and checked the results against IGoR. Hypergeometric tests were used in a later analysis to score TCR-TCR, TCR-HLA and TCR-CMV co-occurrence, with a repertoire-size bias correction applied to the TCR pairs. A later analysis estimated false discovery rates by permuting HLA or CMV assignments 20 times. In a later analysis, co-occurring TCRs were grouped with DBSCAN, and TCRdist sequence similarity was added when clustering was performed within HLA-allele-positive subsets. Repertoires with fewer than 30,000 or more than 120,000 public chains were left out of co-occurrence clustering, as were four to six repertoires with anomalous nucleotide sharing. What TCRdb holds here is the immuneACCESS table cut down to in-frame rearrangements. Part of the clones is not present; checked against another copy, under half of the missing clones reflect an unresolved V gene, and the others are unexplained. V, J and clone size are those of that table, while D and trimming were read from the DNA. Here the sample has 150,000 or so clones; around 79% occur a single time. The top ten hold 2.8% of the sample.

The cysteine opens and the phenylalanine closes a CDR3 of 15 amino acids. Just the 45-base CDR3 DNA is kept, in frame starting at base 1. V ends up 1 base short and J 8 bases short, with an unmatched junction base count of 6. CDR1 and CDR2 are read off the germline V gene as SGHNT and YENEEA. General findings and caveats noted by the study authors: A group of highly shared sequence variants was considered likely to be a technical artifact of the sequencing pipeline. It was suggested by the authors that the approach could potentially be generalized to other disease states and immunological phenotypes. Correlated functional status among segregating V segments might reflect linkage disequilibrium, but an unknown experimental factor could not be ruled out. The presence/absence analyses assumed that sequencing depth was roughly uniform across donors, and that assumption may not be true. Several of the top co-occurrence clusters appeared to be linked to parvovirus B19, influenza, CMV and Epstein-Barr virus, according to a later analysis. Compared with the 666-donor mean, donors in an Asian-associated ancestry cluster had fewer N-insertions in productive TCRs, according to a later genetic analysis. In vitro tests confirmed that a few of the cytomegalovirus-associated TCR beta chains recognize cytomegalovirus antigens. Only TCR beta chains were sequenced in this cohort, and the absence of alpha or paired-chain data limited detectable features. A later analysis associated around 16,000 TCR beta sequences with specific HLA alleles at a false discovery rate of 0.05. A further reported finding was that TCR beta sequences accurately predicted the HLA-A and HLA-B alleles for most subjects in the first cohort. Because some donors lacked HLA typing at each locus, the association tests relied only on the typed subset. Strong co-occurrence of HLA alleles, especially DR and DQ, made assigning TCR associations to individual alleles difficult. A later analysis found that most CMV-associated TCR beta chains appeared HLA-restricted, with HLA associations seemingly driven largely by CMV exposure. In a later analysis, the rate of TCR association differed among HLA loci, with DRB1 alleles having the most associated TCRs and HLA-C alleles having the fewest. An association between a missense DCLRE1C variant and V-gene and J-gene trimming of TCR beta chains was found in a later genetic analysis and replicated in an independent cohort. A later analysis found that HLA-associated TCR beta chains were more clonally expanded and had lower generation probabilities than equally common non-associated chains. Immune exposure information for the cohort was limited to CMV serostatus. The classifier was reported to diagnose cytomegalovirus status with high specificity and sensitivity in both the original and validation cohorts. In the study, 164 TCR beta chains were listed as associated with cytomegalovirus. Some IMGT-functional V segments, including TRBV6-2 and TRBV6-3, could not be told apart with the 87-base-pair reads, so those segments were excluded. Across donors, most TCR sequences were observed very rarely, whereas some public TCRs were present in many individuals. Roughly 15 rarely observed V segments, including chromosome 9 orphons, were excluded from the earlier analysis of 550 to 700 of the donors because counts were too low. In an earlier analysis of around 600 of the donors, most TCR beta V segments were observed in productive rearrangements about 90% or about 30% of the time, broadly matching IMGT annotations.

The cohort comprised some 680 healthy bone marrow donors. All cohort members were sampled while nominally healthy, although unrecorded immune exposures were likely present. The donor was CMV seronegative and belonged to the group of under 400 seronegative cohort members. Each donor provided a peripheral blood sample, and peripheral blood mononuclear cells were used for TCR beta sequencing. The Qiagen DNeasy Blood Extraction Kit was used to extract genomic DNA from the blood cell samples. Notes on this clone: Its specific antigen is unknown. Base qualities are missing; no much larger clone stands one base away.

Sample: PBMCs. In this chain, TRBV11-3 is recombined with TRBJ2-1; 9 bases in between match TRBD2. This TCR was recovered from a man aged 18 to 29 in good health and CMV-seronegative. The bases are TGTGCCAGCAGCTTAGGGACTAGCGAGTTCGATGAGCAGTTCTTC. It specifies CASSLGTSEFDEQFF.